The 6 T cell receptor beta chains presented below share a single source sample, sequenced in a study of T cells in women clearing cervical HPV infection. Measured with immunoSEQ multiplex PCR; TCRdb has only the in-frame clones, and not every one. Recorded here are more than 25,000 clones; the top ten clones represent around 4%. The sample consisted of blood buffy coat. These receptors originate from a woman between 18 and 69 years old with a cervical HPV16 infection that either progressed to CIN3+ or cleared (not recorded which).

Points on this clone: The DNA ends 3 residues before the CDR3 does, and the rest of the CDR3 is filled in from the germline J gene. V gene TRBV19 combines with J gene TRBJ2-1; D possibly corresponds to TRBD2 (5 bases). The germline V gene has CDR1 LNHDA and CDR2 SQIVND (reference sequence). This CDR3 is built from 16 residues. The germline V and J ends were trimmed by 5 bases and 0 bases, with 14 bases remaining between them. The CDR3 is CASSFDYSVSYNEQFF. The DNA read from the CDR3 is TGTGCCAGTAGTTTTGACTATTCCGTCTCCTACAATGAG.

The part of the CDR3 DNA that was read is TGTGCCAGTGAGGAGGGACAGAGCTCTGGAAACACC. Residues: CASEEGQSSGNT. The whole CDR3 sequence is CASEEGQSSGNTIYF. This rearrangement joins TRBV19 to TRBJ1-3; 7 nucleotides agree with TRBD1. The read stops 3 residues short of the end of the CDR3; the missing end is completed from the germline J gene. The germline gives CDR1 LNHDA, CDR2 SQIVND (reference sequence). V was clipped by 8 bases and J by 0 bases; unmatched bases: 7. This CDR3 has 15 amino acids.

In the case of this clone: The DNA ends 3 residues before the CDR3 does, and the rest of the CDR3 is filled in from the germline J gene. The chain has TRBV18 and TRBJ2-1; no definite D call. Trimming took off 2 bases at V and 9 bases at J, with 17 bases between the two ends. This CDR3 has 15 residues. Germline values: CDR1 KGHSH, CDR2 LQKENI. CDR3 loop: CASSPYPRRLGEQFF. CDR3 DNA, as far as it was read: TGTGCCAGCTCACCATACCCCCGTCGTCTCGGTGAG.

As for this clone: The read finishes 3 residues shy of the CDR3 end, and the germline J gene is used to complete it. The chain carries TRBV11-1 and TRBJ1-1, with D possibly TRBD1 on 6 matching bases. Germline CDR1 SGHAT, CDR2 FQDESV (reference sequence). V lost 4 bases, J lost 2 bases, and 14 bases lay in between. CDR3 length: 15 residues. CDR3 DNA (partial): TGTGCCAGCAGCTCGCGGACAGCCACTAACACTGAA. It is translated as CASSSRTATNTE. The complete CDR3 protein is CASSSRTATNTEAFF.

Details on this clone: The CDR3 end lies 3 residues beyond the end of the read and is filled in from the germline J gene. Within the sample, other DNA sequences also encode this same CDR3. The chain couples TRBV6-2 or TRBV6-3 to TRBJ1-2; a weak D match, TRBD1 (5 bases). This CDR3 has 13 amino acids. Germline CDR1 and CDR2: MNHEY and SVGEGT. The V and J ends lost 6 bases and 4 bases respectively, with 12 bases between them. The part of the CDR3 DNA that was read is TGTGCCAGCAGCCCAAGACAGATCTATGGC. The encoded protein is CASSPRQIYG. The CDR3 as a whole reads CASSPRQIYGYTF.

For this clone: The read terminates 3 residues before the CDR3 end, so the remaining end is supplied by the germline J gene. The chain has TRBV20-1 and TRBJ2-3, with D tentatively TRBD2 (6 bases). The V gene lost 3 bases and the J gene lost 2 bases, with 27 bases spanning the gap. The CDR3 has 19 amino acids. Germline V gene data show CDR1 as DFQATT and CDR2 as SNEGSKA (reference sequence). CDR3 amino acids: CSARPLGDSRGHHTDTQYF. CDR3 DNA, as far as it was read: TGCAGTGCTAGGCCCTTGGGGGACTCCAGAGGGCACCACACAGATACG.